These T cell receptor beta chains were read from a single sample in a study of blood T cell repertoires in COVID-19. Produced via immunoSEQ multiplex PCR; TCRdb's table is partial and in-frame only. The sample lists about 87,000 clones, approximately 71% occurring once. Sequencing was carried out using peripheral blood. The receptor source for this set is a woman aged 50 to 60 with acute or convalescent COVID-19. Both conserved end residues are part of each CDR3. A D gene is named only where the DNA matches it firmly. Where a row states a size, it is once, few, many or the class of an expanded clone; other rows omit it.

size	D	V	J	DNA	CDR3
NA	TRBD1	TRBV19	TRBJ1-1	TGTGCCAGTAGTATCGGGGGACAGTCGACTGAAGCTTTCTTT	CASSIGGQSTEAFF
NA	NA	TRBV12-3/TRBV12-4	TRBJ2-1	TGTGCCAGCAGTTACTCAAACAATGAGCAGTTCTTC	CASSYSNNEQFF
NA	TRBD1	TRBV2	TRBJ2-3	TGTGCCAGCAGGGGGGACAGCTTCACAGATACGCAGTATTTT	CASRGDSFTDTQYF
NA	NA	TRBV28	TRBJ2-7	TGTGCCAGCGGCCGAATGGGGGACACCAAATTC	CASGRMGDTKF
NA	NA	TRBV5-1	TRBJ2-5	TGCGCCAGCAGCCGGGGGCAGCGGGGAGAGACCCAGTACTTC	CASSRGQRGETQYF
few	NA	TRBV6-5	TRBJ1-5	TGTGCCAGCAGAGGGGACTCGAATCAGCCCCAGCATTTT	CASRGDSNQPQHF
once	TRBD2	TRBV18	TRBJ2-1	TGTGCCAGCTCACCGCTAGCGGGGGGCTCTAGCTCCTACAATGAGCAGTTCTTC	CASSPLAGGSSSYNEQFF
NA	NA	TRBV4-1	TRBJ1-1	TGCGCCAGCAGCCAAGTGGTGGAGGTCGACACTGAAGCTTTCTTT	CASSQVVEVDTEAFF
NA	NA	TRBV2	TRBJ1-5	TGTGCCAGCAGTGATGACGGTAACGGGAACCAGCCCCAGCATTTT	CASSDDGNGNQPQHF
NA	NA	TRBV2	TRBJ1-1	NA	CASSEAMVGQGATFF
NA	NA	TRBV2	TRBJ2-7	TGTGCCAGCAGTGAAGACAATCCGTTCTCCTACGAGCAGTACTTC	CASSEDNPFSYEQYF
NA	NA	TRBV4-1	TRBJ1-3	TGCGCCAGCAGTCTCGGAGACTGGACTGGAAACACCATATATTTT	CASSLGDWTGNTIYF
NA	TRBD1	TRBV12-3/TRBV12-4	TRBJ1-2	TGTGCCAGCACCATTCGACAGGGGGGTGGCTACACCTTC	CASTIRQGGGYTF
NA	NA	TRBV6-5	TRBJ1-2	TGTGCCAGCAGGCCGCCCCCCAGGGTTGATGGCTACACCTTC	CASRPPPRVDGYTF
NA	TRBD1	TRBV7-2	TRBJ1-4	TGTGCCAGCAGCTTAGGGAGGACAGGGGGCTCGGGGTCTAATGAAAAACTGTTTTTT	CASSLGRTGGSGSNEKLFF
NA	NA	TRBV6-5	TRBJ1-3	TGTGCCAGCAGTTACGACAGCCACCTCTCTGGAAACACCATATATTTT	CASSYDSHLSGNTIYF
NA	NA	TRBV7-9	TRBJ2-3	TGTGCCAGCAGCTTTAATAGGGGAGGTAGCACAGATACGCAGTATTTT	CASSFNRGGSTDTQYF
NA	NA	TRBV19	TRBJ1-5	TGTGCCAGTAGTGTAGACAGGCTACTCTGGCAGCCCCAGCATTTT	CASSVDRLLWQPQHF
NA	NA	TRBV9	TRBJ1-1	TGTGCCAGCAGCGTTACAGGGTTGAACACTGAAGCTTTCTTT	CASSVTGLNTEAFF
NA	NA	TRBV10-3	TRBJ1-5	TGTGCCATCAGTGAGCAGGCAGGGGCCAATCAGCCCCAGCATTTT	CAISEQAGANQPQHF
NA	TRBD1	TRBV6-5	TRBJ1-5	TGTGCCAGCCGGAACGGGGGACAGGGGAATCAGCCCCAGCATTTT	CASRNGGQGNQPQHF
NA	NA	TRBV4-2	TRBJ1-2	TGTGCCAGCAGCCAAGGGGACATTTTTAACTATGGCTACACCTTC	CASSQGDIFNYGYTF
NA	NA	TRBV4-1	TRBJ1-2	TGCGCCAGCAGCCAAGATGGCGCAGGGACTAACTATGGCTACACCTTC	CASSQDGAGTNYGYTF
NA	TRBD2	TRBV11-2	TRBJ2-3	TGTGCCAGCAGCTTAGGAAGTGGTAGCGGGGGGATCGCAAGTACGCAGTATTTT	CASSLGSGSGGIASTQYF
NA	NA	TRBV2	TRBJ1-6	TGTGCCAGCAGTGTTCCCCCCGCACCCCTCCACTTT	CASSVPPAPLHF
NA	TRBD2	TRBV7-9	TRBJ2-3	TGTGCCAGCAGCGGACTAGCGGGGGGCCTCACAGATACGCAGTATTTT	CASSGLAGGLTDTQYF
few	NA	TRBV30	TRBJ1-1	TGTGCCTGGAGTCTCTCGAATTGGGGGGTCCATGAAGCTTTCTTT	CAWSLSNWGVHEAFF
many	NA	TRBV20-1	TRBJ1-2	TGCAGTGCTAGAGAGGGGGGAGGCTACACCTTC	CSAREGGGYTF
NA	TRBD1	TRBV28	TRBJ2-3	TGTGCCAGCAGCCGACAGGGAGATCAGGCAGATACGCAGTATTTT	CASSRQGDQADTQYF
NA	TRBD1	TRBV18	TRBJ1-1	TGTGCCAGCTCTCAAGACAGGGGGCCAGCTTTCTTT	CASSQDRGPAFF
NA	NA	TRBV5-4	TRBJ2-5	TGTGCCAGCAGCTTGGGCGGGACAGAAGAGACCCAGTACTTC	CASSLGGTEETQYF
NA	NA	TRBV6-1	TRBJ2-7	TGTGCCAGCAGTGAAACGTCACAGAACGAGCAGTACTTC	CASSETSQNEQYF
NA	NA	TRBV5-6	TRBJ2-7	TGTGCCAGCAGCTTGCCTCAACTTAGAGGCGAGCAGTACTTC	CASSLPQLRGEQYF
NA	NA	TRBV7-2	TRBJ1-1	TGTGCCAGCACCCTCGGCGACAGCCGCTCTGAAGCTTTCTTT	CASTLGDSRSEAFF
NA	NA	TRBV2	TRBJ1-4	TGTGCCAGCAGTGGGGTTGGGGCCACTAATGAAAAACTGTTTTTT	CASSGVGATNEKLFF
once	TRBD1	TRBV15	TRBJ1-6	TGTGCCACCAGCGGACAGGGGTTTAGCTCCTATAATTCACCCCTCCACTTT	CATSGQGFSSYNSPLHF
NA	NA	TRBV3-1/TRBV3-2	TRBJ2-2	TGTGCCAGCAGCCTGGGGCACAACGGGGAGCTGTTTTTT	CASSLGHNGELFF
NA	NA	TRBV6-5	TRBJ1-1	TGTGCCAGCAGCCCACCGACAGAGAGGAACACTGAAGCTTTCTTT	CASSPPTERNTEAFF
NA	NA	TRBV4-1	TRBJ1-2	TGCGCCAGCAGCCAAGAGTCACATCGCGGTGGCTACACCTTC	CASSQESHRGGYTF
once	TRBD2	TRBV27	TRBJ2-2	TGTGCCAGCAGTCCAGGACTAGCGGGGAACACCGGGGAGCTGTTTTTT	CASSPGLAGNTGELFF
NA	NA	TRBV5-1	TRBJ1-2	TGCGCCAGCAGCTTGTATCAGGGTTCCTATGGCTACACCTTC	CASSLYQGSYGYTF
NA	TRBD1	TRBV5-6	TRBJ1-1	TGTGCCAGCAGTTTAATGGGACAGCCGAACACTGAAGCTTTCTTT	CASSLMGQPNTEAFF
once	NA	TRBV5-1	TRBJ1-5	TGCGCCAGCAGCTTGGGGGGCAGCTGGAATCAGCCCCAGCATTTT	CASSLGGSWNQPQHF
NA	TRBD1	TRBV29-1	TRBJ1-2	TGCAGCGTGGACAGGGGATCCGACTATGGCTACACCTTC	CSVDRGSDYGYTF
NA	NA	TRBV7-9	TRBJ1-4	TGTGCCAGCAGCTTAGTACTTAATGAAAAACTGTTTTTT	CASSLVLNEKLFF
NA	TRBD2	TRBV28	TRBJ2-3	TGTGCCAGCAGTTTCGGAGCGGGGTTAACAGATACGCAGTATTTT	CASSFGAGLTDTQYF
NA	TRBD2	TRBV27	TRBJ2-4	TGTGCCAGCAGCCCGACTAGCGGGGGGGCCAAAAACATTCAGTACTTC	CASSPTSGGAKNIQYF
NA	NA	TRBV19	TRBJ2-7	TGTGCCAGTGGTGAGTCTGGCAGGATCTACGAGCAGTACTTC	CASGESGRIYEQYF
NA	NA	TRBV28	TRBJ2-3	TGTGCCAGCAGTGACCCGAGGGGAGGAAGGGCAGATACGCAGTATTTT	CASSDPRGGRADTQYF